Reported below is one T cell receptor beta chain. Its target is unknown. This CDR3 is built from 15 residues. Germline V lookup: CDR1 LGHNA, CDR2 YNFKEQ. V was cut by 3 bases and J by 5 bases, with 14 bases left in between. This specimen comes from a study of OX40 agonist ivuxolimab in advanced cancers. Across the study: Dose-escalation cases comprised hepatocellular carcinoma, melanoma, renal cell or head and neck cancer. Earlier anti-PD-1, anti-PD-L1 or anti-CTLA-4 therapy was permitted; less than 50% had received some.

General study points: CD4+ and CD8+ blood T cells expanded clonally by week 6 at 0.1 to 3.0 mg/kg. Clonal expansion in partial responders at 0.1-3.0 mg/kg ranked among the lowest.

The data were produced by immunoSEQ multiplex PCR, yet TCRdb's version contains in-frame clones alone and is incomplete. The sample holds tens of thousands of clones, approximately 81% seen once. The sequencing used CD4+ or CD8+ T cells sorted from blood, collected in a trial of the OX40 agonist ivuxolimab. The J gene is TRBJ1-5, the V gene TRBV4-2; TRBD1 is a possible D gene (6 bases). The receptor was isolated from an adult with an advanced solid tumor such as melanoma, head and neck, liver or kidney cancer. In nucleotides, the CDR3 is TGTGCCAGCAGCCAGCAGCCAGGGGCCGATCAGCCCCAGCATTTT. It codes for CASSQQPGADQPQHF.